The 13 T cell receptor beta chains given below trace back to one sample, sequenced in a study of long-term antiretroviral therapy in people with HIV. This was the immunoSEQ v3.0 assay at survey level. TCRdb's table, derived via immunoSEQ multiplex PCR, lists solely in-frame clones and lacks some. The sample contains 25,000 to 35,000 clones, about 95% of which appear only once. Sequencing used unsorted PBMCs, obtained approximately 6.5 years after starting antiretroviral therapy. The origin of the receptors is a man younger than 45 with HIV.

Details on this clone: The junction shows a germline mismatch at one end, possibly a read error. The chain couples TRBV9 to TRBJ1-2; unclear D gene. CDR3 length equals 14 residues. The germline gives CDR1 SGDLS, CDR2 YYNGEE. CDR3 sequence: CASSVGIGNYGYTF. The CDR3 DNA sequence: TGTGCCAGCAGCGTAGGAATCGGGAACTACGGCTACACCTTC.

This chain joins TRBV9 and TRBJ1-3; 8 nucleotides align to TRBD1. This CDR3 spans 14 amino acids. Per the germline V gene, CDR1 is SGDLS and CDR2 is YYNGEE. V shed 4 bases, J shed 6 bases, and the junction held 6 bases outside the gene matches. CDR3 DNA sequence: TGTGCCAGCAGCTCTCCAGGGGGCGAAAACACCATATATTTT. Its translation is CASSSPGGENTIYF.

The chain joins TRBV4-3 to TRBJ2-7; D is unclear. The CDR3 is 13 residues long. Germline assignment: CDR1 LGHNA and CDR2 YSLEER. Trimming cost V 0 bases and J 3 bases, with 6 bases left between them. CDR3 nucleotides: TGCGCCAGCAGCCAAGAGAAGTTCTACGAGCAGTACTTC. It encodes CASSQEKFYEQYF.

The chain combines TRBV5-1 with TRBJ1-2; no definite D call. Germline CDR1 reads SGHRS; CDR2 reads YFSETQ. V was shortened by 0 bases and J by 4 bases, with 13 bases between the two germline ends. There are 15 residues in the CDR3. CDR3 residues: CASSLDGQALYGYTF. CDR3 nucleotides: TGCGCCAGCAGCTTGGACGGGCAGGCCCTCTATGGCTACACCTTC.

This rearrangement joins TRBV6-1 to TRBJ2-2; D possibly corresponds to TRBD1 (6 bases). CDR3 size: 14 residues. Trimming removed 6 bases at V and 5 bases at J, with 13 bases between. The germline gives CDR1 MNHNS, CDR2 SASEGT. The CDR3 sequence is CASRIGRGTGELFF. In DNA, the CDR3 is TGTGCCAGCAGGATTGGCAGGGGAACCGGGGAGCTGTTTTTT.

In this sample, this clone turned up a few times. V usage is TRBV5-4 and J usage is TRBJ2-7; 10 bases are shared with TRBD2. Germline values: CDR1 SGHNT, CDR2 YYREEE (reference sequence). The V and J ends lost 4 bases and 7 bases, in that order; junction bases with no gene match: 14. The CDR3 runs to 16 residues. CDR3 sequence: CASSLGSGGLYTEQYF. As DNA, the CDR3 is TGTGCCAGCAGCCTGGGTAGCGGGGGGCTATATACGGAGCAGTACTTC.

The chain combines TRBV7-2 with TRBJ1-1; D is undetermined. The CDR3 is made up of 14 amino acids. Trimming left V 5 bases short and J 5 bases short, with 15 bases between. Germline V gene data show CDR1 as SGHTA and CDR2 as FQGNSA. CDR3 DNA sequence: TGTGCCAGCAGCCCGTATGGAGGAAGAACTGAAGCTTTCTTT. Amino acids: CASSPYGGRTEAFF.

This chain joins TRBV9 and TRBJ2-4; maybe TRBD2 (6 bases). This CDR3 region has 15 residues. The V gene's germline CDR1 is SGDLS and CDR2 YYNGEE. V lost 6 bases to trimming and J lost 0 bases, with 13 bases between them. The CDR3 is CASTGWRVAKNIQYF. CDR3 DNA sequence: TGTGCCAGCACGGGATGGAGGGTAGCCAAAAACATTCAGTACTTC.

The chain links TRBV7-3 to TRBJ2-2, with a tentative D call TRBD1 (6 bases). V was clipped by 6 bases and J by 3 bases, with 17 bases between them. The CDR3 is 16 residues long. Germline assignment: CDR1 SGHTA and CDR2 FQGTGA. CDR3 sequence reads: CASRDVRDTDTGELFF. As DNA, the CDR3 is TGTGCCAGCAGAGATGTCCGGGACACCGACACCGGGGAGCTGTTTTTT. Supplemented by reference TRBV7-3 and TRBJ2-2, the full variable domain reads GAGVSQTPSNKVTEKGKYVELRCDPISGHTALYWYRQSLGQGPEFLIYFQGTGAADDSGLPNDRFFAVRPEGSVSTLKIQRTERGDSAVYLCASRDVRDTDTGELFFGEGSRLTVL.

V and J are TRBV4-2 and TRBJ2-7, with TRBD2 as a possible D gene (5 bases). Per the germline V gene, CDR1 is LGHNA and CDR2 is YNFKEQ. The CDR3 contains 15 residues. V lost 0 bases, J lost 7 bases, and 16 bases lay in between. In nucleotides, the CDR3 is TGTGCCAGCAGCCAAGAAGTGGGCGGGCGATGGGAGCAGTACTTC. Translation gives CASSQEVGGRWEQYF.

CDR3 residues: CASSQESGPNRAFNEKLFF. CDR3 DNA: TGTGCCAGCAGCCAAGAGTCCGGGCCAAACCGAGCGTTTAATGAAAAACTGTTTTTT. The chain couples TRBV4-2 to TRBJ1-4; D is unclear. Trimming pared 0 bases from V and 4 bases from J, leaving 21 bases between. Germline-derived CDR1 and CDR2 are LGHNA and YNFKEQ. The CDR3 consists of 19 residues.

This chain connects TRBV11-3 to TRBJ2-5; D not resolved. The V end lost 2 bases, the J end lost 1 base, and 5 bases lay between the germline ends. CDR3 length equals 13 residues. The germline gives CDR1 SGHNT, CDR2 YENEEA. Here the CDR3 reads CASSLNAQETQYF. In nucleotides, the CDR3 is TGTGCCAGCAGCTTAAATGCCCAAGAGACCCAGTACTTC.

The chain uses TRBV7-8 and TRBJ2-7, with 10 bases lining up with TRBD2. The CDR3 is 15 amino acids. Germline values: CDR1 SGHVS, CDR2 FQNEAQ. With 6 bases clipped from V and 2 bases from J, the junction kept 7 bases outside the gene matches. CDR3 residues: CASSHSGGLAYEQYF. The CDR3 DNA sequence: TGTGCCAGCAGTCATAGCGGGGGGTTAGCCTACGAGCAGTACTTC.